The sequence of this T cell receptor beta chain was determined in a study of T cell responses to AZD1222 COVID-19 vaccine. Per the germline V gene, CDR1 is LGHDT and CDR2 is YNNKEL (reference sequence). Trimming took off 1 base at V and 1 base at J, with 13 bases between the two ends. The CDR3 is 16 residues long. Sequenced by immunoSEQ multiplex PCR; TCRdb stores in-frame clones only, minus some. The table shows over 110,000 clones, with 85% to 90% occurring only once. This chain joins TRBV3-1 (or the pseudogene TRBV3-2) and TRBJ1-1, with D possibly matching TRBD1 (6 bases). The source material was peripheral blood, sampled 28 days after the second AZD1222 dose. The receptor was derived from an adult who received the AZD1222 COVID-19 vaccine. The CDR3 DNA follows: TGTGCCAGCAGCCAAGCGGGGACAACTAGGAACACTGAAGCTTTCTTT. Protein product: CASSQAGTTRNTEAFF.